The 13 T cell receptor beta chains presented below share a single source sample, sequenced in a study of metastatic and nonmetastatic thyroid tumors. MiXCR re-clonotyped the PCR reads for TCRdb. This sample carries 25,000 to 35,000 clones, over 20% of them seen once, and the ten largest clones take 13% to 15%. Prior to thyroid surgery, none of the patients had received any treatment. Sequencing was performed on blood. The receptors derive from a female donor with papillary thyroid cancer or a benign thyroid nodule (not recorded which). Some clones in this sample may be carry-over from other donors' samples.

Notes on this clone: The junction differs from germline at one of its ends, possibly a read error. This sequence joins TRBV20-1 and TRBJ1-2; a possible D gene is TRBD1 (6 bases). The CDR3 runs 13 residues. CDR1 and CDR2 (germline): DFQATT, SNEGSKA (reference sequence). CDR3 nucleotides: TGCAATGCTAGGAGGGACAATGTGAATGGCTACACCTTT. Protein: CNARRDNVNGYTF.

There are many counts of this clone. V is TRBV11-2 and J is TRBJ2-1; D is unclear. Trimming pared 5 bases from V and 0 bases from J, leaving 14 bases between. Per the germline V gene, CDR1 is SGHAT and CDR2 is FQNNGV. This CDR3 region has 16 residues. The CDR3 DNA reads as TGTGCCAGCAGCCTACTCCCATGGGGCTCCTACAATGAGCAGTTCTTC. It encodes CASSLLPWGSYNEQFF.

Only one count was recorded for this clone. The V gene is TRBV20-1, the J gene TRBJ1-1, with D uncertain. The germline V and J ends were trimmed by 1 base and 2 bases, with 8 bases remaining between them. The CDR3 loop spans 13 amino acids. Germline V gene sequence: CDR1 DFQATT, CDR2 SNEGSKA (reference sequence). CDR3 coding DNA: TGCAGTGCTAGAGTTGGCATCAACACTGAAGCTTTCTTT. This encodes CSARVGINTEAFF.

The chain joins TRBV19 to TRBJ2-2; D tentatively reads TRBD1 or TRBD2 (5 bases each). Germline assignment: CDR1 LNHDA and CDR2 SQIVND (reference sequence). V was clipped by 5 bases and J by 2 bases, with 12 bases between them. This CDR3 is 15 amino acids long. DNA of the CDR3: TGTGCCAGTAGTGTGAAGCGGACAAACACCGGGGAGCTGTTTTTT. Amino acids: CASSVKRTNTGELFF.

V and J are TRBV24-1 and TRBJ2-1; possible D gene TRBD2, 7 bases. Germline lookup yields CDR1 KGHDR and CDR2 SFDVKD. The CDR3 spans 13 residues. In nucleotides, the CDR3 is TGTGCAGGGGGGGCATTCTCCTACAATGAGCAGTTCTTC. This gives the protein CAGGAFSYNEQFF.

In regard to this clone: One end of the junction is discordant with germline, which a read error may explain. This chain connects TRBV10-3 to TRBJ2-7; 12 positions agree with TRBD2. CDR1 ENHRY and CDR2 SYGVKD come from the germline V gene. CDR3 length equals 19 residues. The CDR3 coding sequence is TGTGCCATCAGTGAGTCGGGACTAGCGGGTAGGGCTCTCTCCTACGGGCAGTACTTC. This codes for CAISESGLAGRALSYGQYF.

This clone was picked up many times. J is TRBJ2-3 and V is TRBV5-1; D is uncertain. Germline assignment: CDR1 SGHRS and CDR2 YFSETQ. Trimming pared 6 bases from V and 2 bases from J, leaving 7 bases between. The CDR3 covers 12 residues. The CDR3 DNA follows: TGCGCCAGCAAATGGGACACAGATACGCAGTATTTT. Amino acids: CASKWDTDTQYF.

This clone came up many times. The J gene is TRBJ2-3, the V gene TRBV12-3 or TRBV12-4, with 7 positions matching TRBD2. V was clipped by 5 bases and J by 3 bases; unmatched bases: 5. The length of the CDR3 is 14 residues. CDR3 nucleotide sequence: TGTGCCAGCAGTATGACTAGCCGGACAGATACGCAGTATTTT. Its translation: CASSMTSRTDTQYF.

This clone showed up many times. The rearrangement uses TRBV27 and TRBJ1-3, with D unclear. The V gene lost 8 bases and the J gene lost 0 bases, with 14 bases spanning the gap. Per the germline V gene, CDR1 is MNHEY and CDR2 is SMNVEV (reference sequence). The CDR3 extends over 15 amino acids. The CDR3 protein is CASQPSTFSGNTIYF. CDR3 DNA sequence: TGTGCCAGCCAACCAAGCACTTTCTCTGGAAACACCATATATTTT.

This clone was counted many times. The chain combines TRBV11-3 with TRBJ2-1, with TRBD2 matching over 8 bases. Unmatched junction bases numbered 9, after V lost 5 bases and J lost 0 bases. Germline V gives CDR1 SGHNT, CDR2 YENEEA. There are 17 residues in the CDR3. The CDR3 sequence is CASSEGLAAFSYNEQFF. DNA for the CDR3: TGTGCCAGCAGCGAAGGACTAGCCGCCTTCTCCTACAATGAGCAGTTCTTC.

This clone was seen many times. This chain connects TRBV10-3 to TRBJ2-3, with 10 bases aligning to TRBD2. V trimming: 2 bases; J trimming: 3 bases; junction bases outside the gene matches: 8. Germline V gene lookup returns CDR1 ENHRY and CDR2 SYGVKD. CDR3 length: 17 residues. This chain's CDR3 is CAISEPLAGVITDTQYF. The CDR3, as DNA: TGTGCCATCAGTGAGCCGCTAGCGGGAGTGATAACAGATACGCAGTATTTT.

This rearrangement joins TRBV4-3 to TRBJ1-2; TRBD1 matches at 9 bases. Germline assignment: CDR1 LGHNA and CDR2 YSLEER. This CDR3 is 14 amino acids long. V gave up 1 base and J gave up 8 bases; unmatched junction bases: 5. CDR3 in DNA: TGCGCCAGCAGCCAAGGGTGGACAGGGGCGGGCTACACCTTC. This gives the protein CASSQGWTGAGYTF.

This clone showed up many times. This rearrangement joins TRBV5-6 to TRBJ2-5, with D tentatively TRBD1 or TRBD2 (6 bases each). CDR3 length equals 14 residues. Germline assignment: CDR1 SGHDT and CDR2 YYEEEE. V was cut by 1 base and J by 8 bases, with 15 bases left in between. The CDR3 region is CASSLTGAEGTQYF. For the CDR3, the DNA is TGTGCCAGCAGCTTGACGGGGGCCGAAGGAACCCAGTACTTC. The whole variable domain, remainder taken from reference TRBV5-6 and TRBJ2-5, is DAGVTQSPTHLIKTRGQQVTLRCSPKSGHDTVSWYQQALGQGPQFIFQYYEEEERQRGNFPDRFSGHQFPNYSSELNVNALLLGDSALYLCASSLTGAEGTQYFGPGTRLLVL.